The 9 T cell receptor beta chains reported below all come from one sample, sequenced in a study of breast tumors, draining lymph nodes, adjacent tissues. TCRdb re-analysed the multiplex PCR reads in MiXCR, keeping a single row per CDR3 protein. Among over 20,000 distinct CDR3 sequences, 64% were seen once, and the ten largest hold under 25%. Sequencing was performed on tumor-adjacent breast tissue. The receptors originated from a female donor with breast cancer. Some clones in this sample may be carry-over from other donors' samples.

J is TRBJ2-7 and V is TRBV13, with 9 positions matching TRBD2. V was pared by 1 base and J by 4 bases, with 5 bases of the junction left unmatched. Germline values: CDR1 PRHDT, CDR2 FYEKMQ (reference sequence). The CDR3 is 15 residues long. CDR3 nucleotides: TGTGCCAGCAGCTTAGCGCTTAGCGGGAGATACGAGCAGTACTTC. Translated: CASSLALSGRYEQYF.

This chain uses TRBV10-2 with TRBJ2-2; D remains unclear. The CDR3 has 11 residues. The germline V gene encodes CDR1 WSHSY and CDR2 SAAADI. V gave up 2 bases and J gave up 6 bases, with 1 base separating them. The chain's CDR3 is CASSEAGELFF. Written as DNA, the CDR3 is TGCGCCAGCAGTGAGGCCGGGGAGCTGTTTTTT.

Remarks on this clonotype: Because it lacks the conserved phenylalanine or tryptophan at the end, this CDR3 is likely a read error. It is unclear where the CDR3 begins or ends on the DNA, so no DNA is shown, and the CDR3 is as TCRdb lists it. This CDR3 is CANRGGGGLPSEQSS. The chain joins TRBV10-1 to TRBJ2-7; no check of the table's D call, TRBD1, against the DNA was made. CDR1 is WNHNN, CDR2 SYGVQD, per germline (reference sequence). The length of the CDR3 is 15 amino acids, counting both ends.

This clonotype showed up many times. The chain links TRBV7-9 to TRBJ2-5; 12 bases are shared with TRBD2. Germline V CDR1 and CDR2: SEHNR, FQNEAQ (reference sequence). Germline trimming cut 6 bases from V and 5 bases from J; bases unmatched to any gene: 10. The CDR3 contains 16 residues. The CDR3 protein is CASSAGLAGGGETQYF. CDR3 DNA sequence: TGTGCCAGCAGTGCGGGGCTAGCGGGGGGGGGTGAGACCCAGTACTTC.

The V and J genes are TRBV3-1 and TRBJ2-1; 14 bases map to TRBD2. CDR1 LGHDT and CDR2 YNNKEL come from the germline V gene (reference sequence). The CDR3 runs to 17 residues. V shed 4 bases, J shed 6 bases, and the junction held 8 bases outside the gene matches. The CDR3 loop is CASSPTSGRGGCNEQFF. CDR3 nucleotides: TGTGCCAGCAGCCCGACTAGCGGGAGGGGAGGATGCAATGAGCAGTTCTTC.

With respect to this clonotype: No conserved phenylalanine or tryptophan ends this CDR3, so it is likely a read error. The chain is built from TRBV7-9 and TRBJ2-3; 9 bases are shared with TRBD2. CDR3 length: 14 residues. The V gene's germline CDR1 is SEHNR and CDR2 FQNEAQ (reference sequence). The ends lost 2 bases at V and 5 bases at J; junction bases unmatched: 2. CDR3 residues: CASSLLAGRDTQYL. The CDR3 nucleotides read TGTGCCAGCAGCTTACTAGCGGGGCGAGATACGCAGTATCTT.

The rearrangement joins TRBV29-1 to TRBJ2-1, with 7 bases matching TRBD1. Trimming cost V 6 bases and J 8 bases; bases outside gene matches: 13. This CDR3 has 14 residues. In germline, CDR1 is SQVTM, CDR2 ANQGSEA. CDR3 sequence (DNA): TGCAGCGTAGAGGGGGCGGCCCGCTTAGATGAGCAGTTCTTC. This translates into CSVEGAARLDEQFF.

This chain links TRBV12-3 or TRBV12-4 with TRBJ2-5; weak D call: TRBD2 (6 bases). V lost 5 bases, J lost 2 bases, and 9 bases lay in between. This CDR3 is 13 amino acids long. CDR3 nucleotide sequence: TGTGCCAGCAGTAGGGACTTACAAGAGACCCAGTACTTC. Protein sequence: CASSRDLQETQYF.

This clonotype is medium-sized. V and J are TRBV6-6 and TRBJ1-2, with 9 bases identical to TRBD1. Looked up from germline, CDR1 is MNHNY and CDR2 is SVGAGI (reference sequence). The CDR3 totals 14 residues. The V segment lost 5 bases and the J segment 3 bases; nucleotides outside the gene matches: 4. The CDR3 is CASSDRQGDYGYTF. The CDR3 DNA follows: TGTGCCAGCAGTGACAGACAGGGGGACTATGGCTACACCTTC.